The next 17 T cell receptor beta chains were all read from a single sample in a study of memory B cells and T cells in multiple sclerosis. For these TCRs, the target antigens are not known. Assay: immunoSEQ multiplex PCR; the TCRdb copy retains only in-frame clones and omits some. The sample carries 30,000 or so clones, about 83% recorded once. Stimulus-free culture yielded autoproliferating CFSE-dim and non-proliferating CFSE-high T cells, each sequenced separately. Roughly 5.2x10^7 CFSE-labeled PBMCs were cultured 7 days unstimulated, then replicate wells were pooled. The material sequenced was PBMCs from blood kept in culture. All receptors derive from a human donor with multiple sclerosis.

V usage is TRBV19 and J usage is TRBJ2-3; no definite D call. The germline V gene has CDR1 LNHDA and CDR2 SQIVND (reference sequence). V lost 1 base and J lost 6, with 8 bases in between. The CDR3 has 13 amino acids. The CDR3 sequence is CASSIGVADTQYF. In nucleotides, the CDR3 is TGTGCCAGTAGTATAGGAGTGGCGGATACGCAGTATTTT.

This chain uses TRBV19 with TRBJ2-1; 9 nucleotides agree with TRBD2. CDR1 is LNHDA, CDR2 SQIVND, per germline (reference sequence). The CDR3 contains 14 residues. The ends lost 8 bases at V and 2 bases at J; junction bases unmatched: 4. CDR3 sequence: CASEGGGAYNEQFF. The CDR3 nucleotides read TGTGCCAGTGAGGGCGGGGGGGCCTACAATGAGCAGTTCTTC.

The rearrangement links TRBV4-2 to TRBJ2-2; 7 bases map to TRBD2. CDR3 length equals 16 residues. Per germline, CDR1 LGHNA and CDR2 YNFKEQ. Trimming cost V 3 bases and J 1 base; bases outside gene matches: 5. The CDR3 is CASSQAIAGNTGELFF. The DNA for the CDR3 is TGTGCCAGCAGCCAGGCCATAGCGGGGAACACCGGGGAGCTGTTTTTT.

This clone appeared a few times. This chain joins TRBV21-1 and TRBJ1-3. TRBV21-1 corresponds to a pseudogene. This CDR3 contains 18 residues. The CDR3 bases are TGTGCCAGCAGCGTACGGGGCTTAAAAGGAGGATCTGGAAACACCATATATTTT. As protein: CASSVRGLKGGSGNTIYF.

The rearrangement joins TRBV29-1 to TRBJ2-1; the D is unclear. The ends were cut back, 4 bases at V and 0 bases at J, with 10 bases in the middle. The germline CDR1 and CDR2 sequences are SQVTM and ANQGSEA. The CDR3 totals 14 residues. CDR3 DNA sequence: TGCAGCGTTGTATGGCGGAGCTCCTACAATGAGCAGTTCTTC. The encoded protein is CSVVWRSSYNEQFF.

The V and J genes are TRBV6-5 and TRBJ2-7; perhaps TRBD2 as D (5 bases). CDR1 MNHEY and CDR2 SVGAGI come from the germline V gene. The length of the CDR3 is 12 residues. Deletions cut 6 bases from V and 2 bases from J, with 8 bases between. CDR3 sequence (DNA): TGTGCCAGCAGCTCACTAGCCTACGAGCAGTACTTC. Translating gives CASSSLAYEQYF.

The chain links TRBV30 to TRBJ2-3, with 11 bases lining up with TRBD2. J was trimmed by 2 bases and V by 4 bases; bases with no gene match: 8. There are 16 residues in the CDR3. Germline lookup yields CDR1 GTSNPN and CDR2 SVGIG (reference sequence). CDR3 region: CAWKLGLAVFTDTQYF. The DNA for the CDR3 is TGTGCCTGGAAACTGGGACTAGCGGTATTCACAGATACGCAGTATTTT.

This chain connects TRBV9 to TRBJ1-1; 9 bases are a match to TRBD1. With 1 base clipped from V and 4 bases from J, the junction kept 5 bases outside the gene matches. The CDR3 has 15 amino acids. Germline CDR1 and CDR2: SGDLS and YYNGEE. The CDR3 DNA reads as TGTGCCAGCAGCGTAAGAATGGGACAGGGCACTGAAGCTTTCTTT. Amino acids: CASSVRMGQGTEAFF.

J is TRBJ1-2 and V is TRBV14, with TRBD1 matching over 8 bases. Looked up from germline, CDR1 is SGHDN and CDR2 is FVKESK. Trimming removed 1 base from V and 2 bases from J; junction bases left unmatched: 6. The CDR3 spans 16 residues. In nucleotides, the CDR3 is TGTGCCAGCAGCCAAGCCCTAGGACAGGGAAACTATGGCTACACCTTC. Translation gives CASSQALGQGNYGYTF.

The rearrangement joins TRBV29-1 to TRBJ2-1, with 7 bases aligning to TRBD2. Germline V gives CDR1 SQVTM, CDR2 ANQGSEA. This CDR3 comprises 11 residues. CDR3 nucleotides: TGCGGCGCGGGAGCGTACAATGAGCAGTTCTTC. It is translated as CGAGAYNEQFF.

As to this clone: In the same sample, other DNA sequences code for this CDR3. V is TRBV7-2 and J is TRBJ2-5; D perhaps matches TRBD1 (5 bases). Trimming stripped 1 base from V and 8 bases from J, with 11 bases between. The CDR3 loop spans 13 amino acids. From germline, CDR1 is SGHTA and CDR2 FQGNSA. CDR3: CASSLGGRETQYF. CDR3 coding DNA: TGTGCCAGCAGCTTAGGGGGCAGGGAAACCCAGTACTTC.

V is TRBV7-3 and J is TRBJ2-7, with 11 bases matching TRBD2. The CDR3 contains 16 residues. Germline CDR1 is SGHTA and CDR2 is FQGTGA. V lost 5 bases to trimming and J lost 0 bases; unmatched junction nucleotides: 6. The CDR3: CASSVQLAGVSYEQYF. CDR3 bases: TGTGCCAGCAGCGTACAACTAGCGGGAGTCTCCTACGAGCAGTACTTC.

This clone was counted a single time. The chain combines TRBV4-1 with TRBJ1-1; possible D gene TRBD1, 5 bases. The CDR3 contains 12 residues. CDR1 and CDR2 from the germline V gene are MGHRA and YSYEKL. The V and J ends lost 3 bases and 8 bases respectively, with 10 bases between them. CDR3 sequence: CASSQAPGEAFF. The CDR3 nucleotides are TGCGCCAGCAGCCAGGCCCCAGGGGAAGCTTTCTTT.

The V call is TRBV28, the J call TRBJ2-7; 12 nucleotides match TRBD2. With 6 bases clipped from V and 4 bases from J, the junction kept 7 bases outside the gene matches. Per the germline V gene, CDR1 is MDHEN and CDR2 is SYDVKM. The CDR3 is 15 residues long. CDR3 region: CASSRPGTSGYEQYF. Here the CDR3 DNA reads TGTGCCAGCAGCCGCCCCGGGACTAGCGGGTACGAGCAGTACTTC.

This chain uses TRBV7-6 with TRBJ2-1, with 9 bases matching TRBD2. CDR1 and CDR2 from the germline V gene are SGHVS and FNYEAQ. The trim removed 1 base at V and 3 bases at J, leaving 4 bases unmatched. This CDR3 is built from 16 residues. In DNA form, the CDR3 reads TGTGCCAGCAGCTTAGAGCCTAGCGGGGTCTACAATGAGCAGTTCTTC. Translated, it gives CASSLEPSGVYNEQFF.

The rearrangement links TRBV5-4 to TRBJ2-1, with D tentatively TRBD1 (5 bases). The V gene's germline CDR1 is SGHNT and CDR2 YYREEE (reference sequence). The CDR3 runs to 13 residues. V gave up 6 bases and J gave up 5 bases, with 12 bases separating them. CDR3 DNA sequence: TGTGCCAGCACCTACCAGGGAAACAATGAGCAGTTCTTC. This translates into CASTYQGNNEQFF.

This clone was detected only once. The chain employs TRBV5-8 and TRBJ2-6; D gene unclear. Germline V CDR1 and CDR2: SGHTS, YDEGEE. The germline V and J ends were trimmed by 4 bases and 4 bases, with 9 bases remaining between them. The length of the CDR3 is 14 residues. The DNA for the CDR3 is TGTGCCAGCAGCCAGAATTGGGGGGCCAACGTCCTGACTTTC. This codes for CASSQNWGANVLTF. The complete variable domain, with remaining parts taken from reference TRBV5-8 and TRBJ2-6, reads EAGVTQSPTHLIKTRGQQATLRCSPISGHTSVYWYQQALGLGLQFLLWYDEGEERNRGNFPPRFSGRQFPNYSSELNVNALELEDSALYLCASSQNWGANVLTFGAGSRLTVL.